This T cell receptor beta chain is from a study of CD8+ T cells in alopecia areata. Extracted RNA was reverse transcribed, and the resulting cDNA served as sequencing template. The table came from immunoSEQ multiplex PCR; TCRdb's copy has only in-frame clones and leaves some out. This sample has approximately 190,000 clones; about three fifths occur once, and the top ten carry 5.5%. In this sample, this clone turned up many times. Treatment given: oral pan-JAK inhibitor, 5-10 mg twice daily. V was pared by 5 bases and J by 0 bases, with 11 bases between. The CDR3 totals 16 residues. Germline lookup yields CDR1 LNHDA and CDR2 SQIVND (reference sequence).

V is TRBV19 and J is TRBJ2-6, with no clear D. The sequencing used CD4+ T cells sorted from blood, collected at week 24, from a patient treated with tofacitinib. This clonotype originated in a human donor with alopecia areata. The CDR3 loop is CASSPRIHSGANVLTF. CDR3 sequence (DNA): TGTGCCAGTAGTCCCCGCATCCACTCTGGGGCCAACGTCCTGACTTTC.